This T cell receptor beta chain emerged from a study of T-cell reconstitution after alpha-beta-depleted transplantation in children. Study-wide results and limits: Most T-cell counts and diversity one year after the transplant came from T cells that were newly produced. Where some patients showed high TCRbeta diversity at day 60, it came from recipient T cells and thymic progenitors that had survived. There were reportedly several hundred expanded graft clones from which alpha-beta T cells came about two months after transplant.

With respect to this clonotype: Its specificity is unknown.

TCRbeta library preparation incorporated unique molecular identifiers. TCRdb recomputed calls from the PCR reads with MiXCR, one row per CDR3 protein. The table has 200,000 to 250,000 distinct CDR3 sequences, 6.6% seen once; the top ten hold 4.5% to 6.5%. Trimming cost V 1 base and J 8 bases, with 3 bases left between them. The CDR3 totals 12 residues. CDR1 SGHDN and CDR2 FVKESK come from the germline V gene. The sequence was collected from a boy aged 2 to 9 with acute lymphoblastic leukemia, due to receive a stem cell transplant. This chain links TRBV14 with TRBJ1-6; D gene unclear. This material consisted of PBMCs, taken before TCRalphabeta/CD19-depleted stem cell transplant. The CDR3 nucleotides are TGTGCCAGCAGCCAAGCGTATTCACCCCTCCACTTT. This sequence encodes CASSQAYSPLHF.